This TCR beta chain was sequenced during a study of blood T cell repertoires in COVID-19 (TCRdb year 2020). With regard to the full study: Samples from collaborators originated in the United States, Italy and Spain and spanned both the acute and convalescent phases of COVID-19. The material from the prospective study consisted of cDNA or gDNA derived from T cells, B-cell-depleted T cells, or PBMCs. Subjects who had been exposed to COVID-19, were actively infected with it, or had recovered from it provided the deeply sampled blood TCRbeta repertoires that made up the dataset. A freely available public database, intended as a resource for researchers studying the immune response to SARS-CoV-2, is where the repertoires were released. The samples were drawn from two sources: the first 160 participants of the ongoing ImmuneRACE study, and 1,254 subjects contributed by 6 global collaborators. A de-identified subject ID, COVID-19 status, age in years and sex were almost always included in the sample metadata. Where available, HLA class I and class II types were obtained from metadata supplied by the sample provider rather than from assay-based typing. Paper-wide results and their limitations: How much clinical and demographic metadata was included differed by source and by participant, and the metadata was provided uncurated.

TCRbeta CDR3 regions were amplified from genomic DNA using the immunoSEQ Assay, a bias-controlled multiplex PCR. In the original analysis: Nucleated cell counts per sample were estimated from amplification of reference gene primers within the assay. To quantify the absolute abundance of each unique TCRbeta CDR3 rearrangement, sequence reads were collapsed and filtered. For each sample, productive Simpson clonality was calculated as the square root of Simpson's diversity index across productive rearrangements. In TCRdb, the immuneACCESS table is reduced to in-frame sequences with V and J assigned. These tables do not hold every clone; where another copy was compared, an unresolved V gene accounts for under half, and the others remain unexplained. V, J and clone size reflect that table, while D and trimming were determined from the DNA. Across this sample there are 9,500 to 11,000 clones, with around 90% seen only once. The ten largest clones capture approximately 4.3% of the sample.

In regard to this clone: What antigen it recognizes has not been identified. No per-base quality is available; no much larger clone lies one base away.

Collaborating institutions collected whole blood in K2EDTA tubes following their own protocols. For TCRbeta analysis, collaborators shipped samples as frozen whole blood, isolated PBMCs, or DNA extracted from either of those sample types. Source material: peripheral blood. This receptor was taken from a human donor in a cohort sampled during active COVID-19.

The CDR3 sequence is CASSRAGGNNYGYTF. The nucleotides are TGCGCCAGCAGTCGGGCAGGGGGAAATAACTATGGCTACACCTTC. This chain is built from TRBV5-1 and TRBJ1-2, with TRBD1 identical over 7 junction bases. Its CDR3 holds 15 amino acids, cysteine through phenylalanine. The entry retains the CDR3 DNA only, 45 bases that are in frame from base 1. Clipping removes 5 bases from V and 1 base from J, with 8 as the unmatched junction base count. The germline V gene specifies SGHRS as CDR1 and YFSETQ as CDR2. This CDR3, with the reference TRBV5-1 and TRBJ1-2 proteins standing in past its ends, gives the full variable domain KAGVTQTPRYLIKTRGQQVTLSCSPISGHRSVSWYQQTPGQGLQFLFEYFSETQRNKGNFPGRFSGRQFSNSRSEMNVSTLELGDSALYLCASSRAGGNNYGYTFGSGTRLTVV.